The rows below give T cell receptor beta chains drawn from one sample of a study of blood T cells in healthy people across ages. TCRdb processed the 5' RACE reads anew with MiXCR; each CDR3 protein has one entry. The sample holds hundreds of thousands of distinct CDR3 sequences, approximately 21% seen once. The specimen sequenced was blood. The source is a man aged 65 to 85 in good health. CDR3s include the opening cysteine and the closing phenylalanine or tryptophan. The order of the fields is D gene, clone size, CDR3 length, V gene, J gene, CDR3 DNA, CDR3 protein. D genes are given only for firm matches. Size tells how often a clone was seen (once, few, many) or the class of an expanded clone, and some rows leave it out.

TRBD1	few	14	TRBV9	TRBJ2-7	TGTGCCAGCAGCGCGGGACAGGTCAGCTACGAGCAGTACTTC	CASSAGQVSYEQYF
TRBD2	few	16	TRBV2	TRBJ2-3	TGTGCCAGCAGTGAACGGGAACTAGCGGGGGGCGCAACGCAGTATTTT	CASSERELAGGATQYF
TRBD2	NA	16	TRBV27	TRBJ2-3	TGTGCCAGCAGCCGGGCTAGCGGGAGCGGACCAGATACGCAGTATTTT	CASSRASGSGPDTQYF
NA	few	17	TRBV24-1	TRBJ1-4	TGTGCCACCAGTGACAAAGCGGGAGTGGGCAGCTCTGAAAAACTGTTTTTT	CATSDKAGVGSSEKLFF
NA	NA	14	TRBV12-3/TRBV12-4	TRBJ1-2	TGTGCCAGCAGTTCCAGGGTTACTAACTATGGCTACACCTTC	CASSSRVTNYGYTF
NA	few	15	TRBV7-2	TRBJ1-5	TGTGCCAGCAGCTTAGGTTCGGGGTTAGGTCAGCCCCAGCATTTT	CASSLGSGLGQPQHF
NA	once	16	TRBV20-1	TRBJ2-3	TGCAGTGCTAGGTACCCGCTAGCCCACCTGGCAGATACGCAGTATTTT	CSARYPLAHLADTQYF
TRBD1	NA	16	TRBV5-6	TRBJ2-1	TGTGCCAGCAGTAAATTAGGGACAGGTATTCACAATGAGCAGTTCTTC	CASSKLGTGIHNEQFF
TRBD1	NA	16	TRBV7-9	TRBJ2-7	TGTGCCAGCAGCAACCAACCGGGACAGGGCGACTACGAGCAGTACTTC	CASSNQPGQGDYEQYF
NA	many	11	TRBV25-1	TRBJ1-1	TGTGCCAGCAGTGAATACACTGAAGCTTTCTTT	CASSEYTEAFF
TRBD1	few	16	TRBV28	TRBJ2-7	TGTGCCAGCAGTCCGCACAGGACAGGGAAAAGCTACGAGCAGTACTTC	CASSPHRTGKSYEQYF
NA	few	13	TRBV9	TRBJ1-2	TGTGCCAGCAGCCCCACCATGAACTATGGCTACACCTTC	CASSPTMNYGYTF
NA	few	14	TRBV29-1	TRBJ2-1	TGCAGCGTTGAACCGTTAAGGCTTGATGGTGAGCAGTTCTTC	CSVEPLRLDGEQFF
NA	few	11	TRBV20-1	TRBJ1-1	TGCAGTGCAGGGGCGGGGCCCGAAGCTTTCTTT	CSAGAGPEAFF
TRBD2	few	16	TRBV5-1	TRBJ2-1	TGCGCCAGCAGCTTGGCCGGTAGCGGGAGCTTGGGTGAGCAGTTCTTC	CASSLAGSGSLGEQFF
NA	NA	15	TRBV4-2	TRBJ1-1	TGTGTCAGCAGCCAAGATAGCCAGGGCTTCACTGAAGCTTTCTTT	CVSSQDSQGFTEAFF